The next 22 T cell receptor beta chains were all read from a single sample in a study of CD8 T cells in ankylosing spondylitis. TCRdb reanalysed the 5' RACE reads using MiXCR and keeps one entry per CDR3 protein. The top ten clones hold almost 7% of a sample with under 300,000 distinct CDR3 sequences, roughly 8.6% of them seen once. The sample taken for sequencing was blood, either unsorted or a sorted T cell fraction (not recorded which). The origin of the receptors is a male donor with ankylosing spondylitis or in good health (not recorded which).

In this sample, this clonotype turned up many times. The rearrangement uses TRBV14 and TRBJ2-1; TRBD2 matches at 11 bases. V lost 4 bases, J lost 1 base, and 3 bases stayed unmatched. CDR3 size: 16 residues. The germline V gene encodes CDR1 SGHDN and CDR2 FVKESK. In DNA, the CDR3 is TGTGCCAGCAGCCTTATAGCGGGGGGGTCCTACAATGAGCAGTTCTTC. Protein: CASSLIAGGSYNEQFF.

The rearrangement joins TRBV12-3 or TRBV12-4 to TRBJ1-2; D unclear. The CDR3 runs to 15 residues. V was shortened by 5 bases and J by 7 bases, with 20 bases between the two germline ends. The DNA of the CDR3 is TGTGCCAGCAGTCCGATCGACCGGGAGGTCGGTGGCTACACCTTC. Translation: CASSPIDREVGGYTF.

In its sample, this clonotype was seen many times. The chain joins TRBV20-1 to TRBJ2-5, with D uncertain. CDR1 is DFQATT, CDR2 SNEGSKA, per germline (reference sequence). Trimming cost V 0 bases and J 4 bases, with 12 bases left between them. This CDR3 is 14 amino acids long. The CDR3 here is CSARDQSMSETQYF. CDR3 coding DNA: TGCAGTGCTAGAGATCAGAGTATGTCAGAGACCCAGTACTTC.

V usage is TRBV27 and J usage is TRBJ1-5; D gene ambiguous. The CDR3 totals 13 residues. Germline V lookup: CDR1 MNHEY, CDR2 SMNVEV (reference sequence). The ends were cut back, 3 bases at V and 3 bases at J, with 6 bases in the middle. In DNA form, the CDR3 reads TGTGCCAGCAGTTTCTCAGCCAATCAGCCCCAGCATTTT. Translating it yields CASSFSANQPQHF.

The chain is built from TRBV18 and TRBJ1-1, with 7 nucleotides matching TRBD1. This CDR3 contains 16 residues. Looked up from germline, CDR1 is KGHSH and CDR2 is LQKENI. Germline trimming cut 3 bases from V and 5 bases from J; bases unmatched to any gene: 12. The CDR3 protein is CASSPQAGGSKTEAFF. In DNA form, the CDR3 reads TGTGCCAGCTCACCGCAGGCAGGGGGAAGTAAAACTGAAGCTTTCTTT.

This clonotype was counted ten times or more. This clone may be a read error of a much larger clone one base away. The rearrangement links TRBV30 to TRBJ1-1; D is uncertain. The CDR3 has 11 residues. V lost 2 bases to trimming and J lost 6 bases, with 7 bases between them. Per germline, CDR1 GTSNPN and CDR2 SVGIG (reference sequence). The DNA of the CDR3 is TGTGCCTGGAGTTCAAACGCTGAAGCTTTCTTT. Translated, it gives CAWSSNAEAFF.

At least ten counts were recorded for this clonotype. The chain has TRBV7-9 and TRBJ2-2; maybe TRBD1 (6 bases). V was cut by 4 bases and J by 1 base, with 13 bases left in between. This CDR3 comprises 16 residues. The germline CDR1 and CDR2 sequences are SEHNR and FQNEAQ (reference sequence). CDR3 DNA: TGTGCCAGCAGCTCGAGAGGGGGAGAGAACACCGGGGAGCTGTTTTTT. As protein: CASSSRGGENTGELFF.

This clonotype was observed many times. The chain links TRBV3-1 to TRBJ2-3; D gene ambiguous. The CDR3 runs to 13 residues. V lost 1 base and J 6 bases, leaving 8 bases between the germline ends. Germline V gives CDR1 LGHDT, CDR2 YNNKEL (reference sequence). The CDR3 DNA reads as TGTGCCAGCAGCCAAGGAACGGCGGATACGCAGTATTTT. Translating it yields CASSQGTADTQYF.

The table lists this clonotype with many counts. This chain uses TRBV12-3 or TRBV12-4 with TRBJ2-5; D is ambiguous. This CDR3 has 12 amino acids. The CDR3 loop is CAWGSTEETQYF. CDR3 in DNA: TGTGCGTGGGGAAGCACAGAAGAGACCCAGTACTTC.

The table lists this clonotype with many counts. The chain has TRBV3-1 and TRBJ2-2; 8 bases agree with TRBD2. The CDR3 covers 18 residues. The germline V gene has CDR1 LGHDT and CDR2 YNNKEL (reference sequence). The ends lost 0 bases at V and 0 bases at J; junction bases unmatched: 6. The CDR3 nucleotides are TGTGCCAGCAGCCAAGAGTTGTCGGGACTAGCGAACACCGGGGAGCTGTTTTTT. It translates to CASSQELSGLANTGELFF.

This clonotype was found many times. This sequence joins TRBV12-3 or TRBV12-4 and TRBJ2-1; D remains ambiguous. The CDR3 covers 13 residues. V gave up 2 bases and J gave up 5 bases, with 7 bases separating them. DNA of the CDR3: TGTGCCAGCAGTTTAAGGCTCAACAATGAGCAGTTCTTC. It translates to CASSLRLNNEQFF.

CDR3 nucleotide sequence: TGTGCCTGGACCTTTCGAGGGGGCGCATCTAATGAAAAACTGTTTTTT. This codes for CAWTFRGGASNEKLFF. The chain recombines TRBV30 with TRBJ1-4; 7 bases are a match to TRBD1. J lost 3 bases, V lost 4 bases, and 11 bases had no gene match. The CDR3 sequence is 16 residues long. CDR1 is GTSNPN, CDR2 SVGIG, per germline (reference sequence).

This clonotype was detected many times. V gene TRBV4-2 combines with J gene TRBJ2-1; the match to TRBD2 covers 7 bases. CDR3 length: 15 residues. Per germline, CDR1 LGHNA and CDR2 YNFKEQ. J gave up 4 bases and V 0 bases, and 3 bases lay outside the gene matches. As DNA, the CDR3 is TGTGCCAGCAGCCAAGAGGGGGGGGGTTACAATGAGCAGTTCTTC. Translated, it gives CASSQEGGGYNEQFF.

A few counts support this clonotype. The chain recombines TRBV29-1 with TRBJ2-3; the D is unclear. The CDR3 consists of 13 residues. The V gene lost 5 bases and the J gene lost 6 bases, with 15 bases spanning the gap. Germline V lookup: CDR1 SQVTM, CDR2 ANQGSEA. The CDR3 loop reads CSVLDASSDTQYF. The CDR3 DNA reads as TGCAGCGTTCTTGACGCCTCGTCCGATACGCAGTATTTT.

The rearrangement joins TRBV4-3 to TRBJ1-2; D remains unclear. This CDR3 region has 14 residues. In germline, CDR1 is LGHNA, CDR2 YSLEER. V was pared by 0 bases and J by 4 bases, with 9 bases between. The CDR3 DNA reads TGCGCCAGCAGCCAAGATTGGGGTCGCTATGGCTACACCTTC. Its protein product is CASSQDWGRYGYTF.

This clonotype has ten or more counts. The rearrangement uses TRBV12-3 or TRBV12-4 and TRBJ2-3; 8 bases map to TRBD1. The CDR3 spans 16 residues. The V segment lost 1 base and the J segment 5 bases; nucleotides outside the gene matches: 8. The CDR3 bases are TGTGCCAGCAGTTTAGGGACAGGGAGGTTGGGAGATACGCAGTATTTT. Its translation: CASSLGTGRLGDTQYF.

This chain links TRBV18 with TRBJ2-4; possibly TRBD2 for D (5 bases). The CDR3 sequence is 14 residues long. Germline loops: CDR1 KGHSH, CDR2 LQKENI. V was shortened by 6 bases and J by 0 bases, with 9 bases between the two germline ends. The CDR3 sequence is CASSEEIAKNIQYF. The CDR3, as DNA: TGTGCCAGCTCGGAGGAGATAGCCAAAAACATTCAGTACTTC.

This clonotype was counted at least ten times. The V and J genes are TRBV27 and TRBJ2-7; possible D gene TRBD2, 5 bases. The germline V gene has CDR1 MNHEY and CDR2 SMNVEV (reference sequence). CDR3 length equals 14 residues. V shed 3 bases and J shed 5 bases, with 14 bases lying between them. The CDR3 coding sequence is TGTGCCAGCAGTTTGCTGGGTGGAGGCGACGAGCAGTACTTC. It specifies CASSLLGGGDEQYF.

The table lists this clonotype with many counts. The rearrangement links TRBV5-1 to TRBJ2-1, with unresolved D. V was cut by 0 bases and J by 7 bases, with 11 bases left in between. The CDR3 length is 14 residues. The germline gives CDR1 SGHRS, CDR2 YFSETQ. The CDR3 DNA reads TGCGCCAGCAGCTTGGAAGCCCCCGTGAATGAGCAGTTCTTC. This translates into CASSLEAPVNEQFF.

This sequence joins TRBV30 and TRBJ1-1, with 7 nucleotides matching TRBD1. The CDR3 contains 13 residues. Looked up from germline, CDR1 is GTSNPN and CDR2 is SVGIG (reference sequence). The V segment lost 5 bases and the J segment 10 bases; nucleotides outside the gene matches: 13. CDR3 protein: CAWDREEVVRAFF. CDR3 nucleotide sequence: TGTGCCTGGGACAGGGAAGAGGTAGTACGAGCTTTCTTT.

V is TRBV19 and J is TRBJ1-2; TRBD1 matches 10 bases. From germline, CDR1 is LNHDA and CDR2 SQIVND (reference sequence). The CDR3 is 14 residues long. With 7 bases clipped from V and 8 bases from J, the junction kept 10 bases outside the gene matches. The CDR3 bases are TGTGCCAGTAACAAGGGACAGGGGCCGGAAGGCTACACCTTC. It yields the protein CASNKGQGPEGYTF.

In this sample, this clonotype turned up many times. V gene TRBV29-1 combines with J gene TRBJ1-5; 8 bases fit TRBD1. Germline values: CDR1 SQVTM, CDR2 ANQGSEA. CDR3 length: 13 amino acids. Germline trimming cut 4 bases from V and 4 bases from J; bases unmatched to any gene: 3. This CDR3 reads CSVARDRNQPQHF. In DNA form, the CDR3 reads TGCAGCGTTGCTCGGGACAGGAATCAGCCCCAGCATTTT.